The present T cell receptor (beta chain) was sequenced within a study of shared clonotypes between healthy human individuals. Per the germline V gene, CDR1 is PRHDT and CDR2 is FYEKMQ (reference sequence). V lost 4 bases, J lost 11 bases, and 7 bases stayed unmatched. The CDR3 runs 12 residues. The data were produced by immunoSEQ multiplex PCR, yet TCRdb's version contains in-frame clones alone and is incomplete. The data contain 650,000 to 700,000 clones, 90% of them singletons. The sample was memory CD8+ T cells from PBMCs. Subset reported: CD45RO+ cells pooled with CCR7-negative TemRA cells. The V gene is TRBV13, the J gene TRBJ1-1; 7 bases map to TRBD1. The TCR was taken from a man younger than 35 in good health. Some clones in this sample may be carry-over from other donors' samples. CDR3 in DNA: TGTGCCAGCAGCTCCCCCGACAGGGCGGCTTTCTTT. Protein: CASSSPDRAAFF.